The clone carrying this TCR beta chain occurred a few times. The antigen remains unidentified. The data belong to a study of post-analysis software for immune sequencing data. This CDR3 comprises 18 residues. Germline V lookup: CDR1 KGHDR, CDR2 SFDVKD. Unmatched junction bases numbered 10, after V lost 2 bases and J lost 3 bases. TCR beta libraries were prepared from cDNA with unique molecular identifiers. TCRdb ran MiXCR on the PCR reads and lists one entry per CDR3 protein. The table shows 650,000 to 850,000 distinct CDR3 sequences, with about 53% occurring only once. Broader study findings: Samples prepared in the same batch strongly co-clustered by F measure. A few TRBV segments, TRBV5-6, TRBV5-1 and TRBV20-1 among them, were found more frequent in patients than controls.

This sequence originates from a girl between 10 and 17 years old with multiple sclerosis. The sequencing sample was made of blood. The genes are TRBV24-1 and TRBJ2-1; 9 nucleotides match TRBD2. The CDR3 here is CATSDSRPLAGIYNEQFF. CDR3 in DNA: TGTGCCACCAGTGATTCCCGGCCGCTAGCGGGGATCTACAATGAGCAGTTCTTC.